The next 5 T cell receptor beta chains were all read from a single sample in a study of blood T cell repertoires in COVID-19. TCRdb keeps only in-frame clones here, not all; method: immunoSEQ multiplex PCR. The table includes some 130,000 clones, roughly 72% detected once. The sequenced material came from peripheral blood. The receptor source for this set is a human donor in a cohort sampled during active COVID-19.

The J gene is TRBJ1-1, the V gene TRBV12-3 or TRBV12-4; D is uncertain. This CDR3 spans 13 amino acids. V was shortened by 6 bases and J by 3 bases, with 11 bases between the two germline ends. CDR3 region: CASSPQSDTEAFF. The CDR3 nucleotides read TGTGCCAGCAGCCCTCAATCGGACACTGAAGCTTTCTTT.

The chain recombines TRBV7-9 with TRBJ2-3; TRBD1 matches 7 bases. Germline V gives CDR1 SEHNR, CDR2 FQNEAQ (reference sequence). The CDR3 sequence is 19 residues long. V was pared by 2 bases and J by 0 bases, with 14 bases of the junction left unmatched. CDR3 sequence: CASSLPSSTTGISTDTQYF. CDR3 in DNA: TGTGCCAGCAGCTTACCCTCCTCAACGACAGGGATTAGCACAGATACGCAGTATTTT.

CDR3 nucleotides: TGCGCCAGCGGGGGACAGGGAGGGAGGACAGATACGCAGTATTTT. This translates into CASGGQGGRTDTQYF. The V gene is TRBV10-1, the J gene TRBJ2-3; 9 nucleotides match TRBD1. CDR1 and CDR2 (germline): WNHNN, SYGVQD (reference sequence). There are 15 residues in the CDR3. Losses at the gene ends were 8 bases for V and 3 bases for J; bases not matched to a gene: 9.

The chain has TRBV19 and TRBJ2-2, with D tentatively TRBD2 (7 bases). In germline, CDR1 is LNHDA, CDR2 SQIVND (reference sequence). Trimming cost V 6 bases and J 5 bases, with 19 bases left between them. The CDR3 contains 16 residues. This CDR3 is CASRPWGGLETGELFF. CDR3 nucleotide sequence: TGTGCCAGTAGACCCTGGGGGGGGCTGGAGACCGGGGAGCTGTTTTTT.

V and J are TRBV6-5 and TRBJ1-1, with D tentatively TRBD1 (6 bases). The germline V gene has CDR1 MNHEY and CDR2 SVGAGI. The CDR3 sequence is 12 residues long. V lost 9 bases, J lost 6 bases, and 14 bases lay in between. CDR3 DNA: TGTGCCAGTTGGCGGGGGGCCTCTGAAGCTTTCTTT. Translating gives CASWRGASEAFF.